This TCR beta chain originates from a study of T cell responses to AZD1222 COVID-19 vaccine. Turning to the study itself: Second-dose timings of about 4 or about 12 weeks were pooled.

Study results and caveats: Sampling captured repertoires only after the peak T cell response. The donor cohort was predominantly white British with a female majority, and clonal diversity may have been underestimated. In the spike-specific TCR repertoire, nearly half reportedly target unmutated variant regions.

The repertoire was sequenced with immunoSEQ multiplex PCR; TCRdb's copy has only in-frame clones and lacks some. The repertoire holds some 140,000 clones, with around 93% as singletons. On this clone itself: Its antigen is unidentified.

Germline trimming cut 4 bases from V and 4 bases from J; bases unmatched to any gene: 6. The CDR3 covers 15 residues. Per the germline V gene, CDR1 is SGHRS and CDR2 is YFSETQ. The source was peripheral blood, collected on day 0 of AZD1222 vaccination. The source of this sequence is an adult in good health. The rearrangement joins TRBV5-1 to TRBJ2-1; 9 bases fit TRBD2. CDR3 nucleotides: TGCGCCAGCAGCGCGGGGGGGACTACTTACAATGAGCAGTTCTTC. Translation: CASSAGGTTYNEQFF.